The next 19 T cell receptor beta chains were all read from a single sample in a study of identical twins. TCRdb re-called the 5' RACE reads with MiXCR, one entry per CDR3 protein. The data hold over 250,000 distinct CDR3 sequences, with roughly 10% observed a single time. The data were also submitted as part of a second study, on yellow fever vaccine responses in identical twins.

The sequenced material came from CD8+ T cells sorted from blood. These receptors were obtained from a woman younger than 35 in good health.

The chain links TRBV28 to TRBJ2-7, with TRBD1 matching 10 bases. V was clipped by 5 bases and J by 2 bases; unmatched bases: 6. Germline lookup yields CDR1 MDHEN and CDR2 SYDVKM. CDR3 size: 15 residues. CDR3 residues: CASSPTGTGAYEQYF. In DNA, the CDR3 is TGTGCCAGCAGTCCAACCGGGACAGGGGCCTACGAGCAGTACTTC.

The CDR3 DNA is TGCGCCAGCAGCCAAGATTGGAGCGCCCCCAATGAGCAGTTCTTC. Its protein product is CASSQDWSAPNEQFF. The chain has TRBV4-3 and TRBJ2-1; D remains unclear. Germline-derived CDR1 and CDR2 are LGHNA and YSLEER. This CDR3 is 15 amino acids long. The V and J ends lost 0 bases and 6 bases respectively, with 12 bases between them.

In its sample, this clonotype was seen many times. This sequence joins TRBV28 and TRBJ2-3, with D hard to call. The V end lost 4 bases, the J end lost 0 bases, and 17 bases lay between the germline ends. This CDR3 has 17 residues. Per germline, CDR1 MDHEN and CDR2 SYDVKM. CDR3 DNA sequence: TGTGCCAGCAGTTCCAACACTCGGAGCACTAGCACAGATACGCAGTATTTT. It is translated as CASSSNTRSTSTDTQYF.

This clonotype was observed many times. The chain carries TRBV5-4 and TRBJ2-1; D ambiguous. Germline values: CDR1 SGHNT, CDR2 YYREEE (reference sequence). Between the trimmed V and J ends, which lost 5 bases and 3 bases, there was a span of 12 bases. This CDR3 region has 14 residues. CDR3 nucleotide sequence: TGTGCCAGCAGTGACATAGGGAACTACAATGAGCAGTTCTTC. Protein: CASSDIGNYNEQFF.

Many counts were recorded for this clonotype. This chain's CDR3 is CAITGTGANYGYTF. CDR3 bases: TGTGCCATCACCGGGACAGGAGCTAACTATGGCTACACCTTC. The chain couples TRBV10-3 to TRBJ1-2; 8 positions match TRBD1. Unmatched junction bases numbered 4, after V lost 7 bases and J lost 0 bases. The CDR3 runs to 14 residues. Germline CDR1 ENHRY, CDR2 SYGVKD.

This clonotype was seen many times. The chain links TRBV27 to TRBJ2-2; possible D gene TRBD2, 7 bases. The CDR3 is 15 amino acids. Germline CDR1 and CDR2: MNHEY and SMNVEV (reference sequence). V shed 3 bases and J shed 4 bases, with 12 bases lying between them. The CDR3: CASSFARGGTGELFF. For the CDR3, the DNA is TGTGCCAGCAGTTTTGCGAGGGGGGGCACCGGGGAGCTGTTTTTT.

The chain joins TRBV10-3 to TRBJ2-2, with TRBD2 as a possible D gene (5 bases). The germline V and J ends were trimmed by 10 bases and 1 base, with 7 bases remaining between them. CDR1 and CDR2 (germline): ENHRY, SYGVKD. This CDR3 is built from 12 residues. Here the CDR3 DNA reads TGTGCCACCGGGGAGAACACCGGGGAGCTGTTTTTT. Its protein product is CATGENTGELFF.

This clonotype was detected ten times or more. This sequence joins TRBV29-1 and TRBJ1-1; D perhaps matches TRBD1 (5 bases). The germline V and J ends were trimmed by 4 bases and 5 bases, with 11 bases remaining between them. Germline values: CDR1 SQVTM, CDR2 ANQGSEA. The CDR3 is made up of 12 amino acids. The CDR3 protein is CSVVRGGTEAFF. CDR3 nucleotides: TGCAGCGTTGTTCGGGGGGGAACTGAAGCTTTCTTT.

This clonotype has just a few counts. For the CDR3, the DNA is TGTGCCAGCAGCCCCGGGACTAGCGGGAGTTACAATGAGCAGTTCTTC. Translation gives CASSPGTSGSYNEQFF. V usage is TRBV7-9 and J usage is TRBJ2-1, with TRBD2 matching over 14 bases. Trimming removed 5 bases from V and 4 bases from J; junction bases left unmatched: 4. CDR1 and CDR2 from the germline V gene are SEHNR and FQNEAQ (reference sequence). CDR3 size: 16 residues. Supplemented by reference TRBV7-9 and TRBJ2-1, the full variable domain reads DTGVSQNPRHKITKRGQNVTFRCDPISEHNRLYWYRQTLGQGPEFLTYFQNEAQLEKSRLLSDRFSAERPKGSFSTLEIQRTEQGDSAMYLCASSPGTSGSYNEQFFGPGTRLTVL.

The sample holds many counts of this clonotype. CDR3 DNA sequence: TGTGCCAGCAGCTTGGACAGGGGAAGCTACGAGCAGTACTTC. Protein product: CASSLDRGSYEQYF. V usage is TRBV7-9 and J usage is TRBJ2-7, with 9 nucleotides matching TRBD1. V trimming: 3 bases; J trimming: 3 bases; junction bases outside the gene matches: 3. From germline, CDR1 is SEHNR and CDR2 FQNEAQ (reference sequence). The CDR3 covers 14 residues. Full variable domain (remainder filled in from reference TRBV7-9 and TRBJ2-7): DTGVSQNPRHKITKRGQNVTFRCDPISEHNRLYWYRQTLGQGPEFLTYFQNEAQLEKSRLLSDRFSAERPKGSFSTLEIQRTEQGDSAMYLCASSLDRGSYEQYFGPGTRLTVT.

The sample holds a few counts of this clonotype. The chain employs TRBV7-9 and TRBJ2-1; 10 bases line up with TRBD2. Trimming removed 4 bases from V and 9 bases from J; junction bases left unmatched: 12. The CDR3 is made up of 16 amino acids. The germline V gene has CDR1 SEHNR and CDR2 FQNEAQ (reference sequence). This CDR3 is CASSSRGLAGAFEQFF. The CDR3 nucleotides read TGTGCCAGCAGCTCGAGGGGGCTAGCGGGAGCGTTTGAGCAGTTCTTC.

The chain combines TRBV5-1 with TRBJ2-3; D unclear. This CDR3 spans 13 amino acids. V shed 5 bases and J shed 0 bases, with 7 bases lying between them. The germline V gene encodes CDR1 SGHRS and CDR2 YFSETQ. The CDR3 sequence is CASSPTSTDTQYF. The CDR3 DNA sequence: TGCGCCAGCAGTCCAACTAGCACAGATACGCAGTATTTT. The full variable domain, completed using reference TRBV5-1 and TRBJ2-3, is KAGVTQTPRYLIKTRGQQVTLSCSPISGHRSVSWYQQTPGQGLQFLFEYFSETQRNKGNFPGRFSGRQFSNSRSEMNVSTLELGDSALYLCASSPTSTDTQYFGPGTRLTVL.

CDR3: CASSSTTSGGYNEQFF. CDR3 sequence (DNA): TGTGCCAGCAGCTCGACAACTAGCGGGGGTTACAATGAGCAGTTCTTC. This chain connects TRBV7-9 to TRBJ2-1, with 11 bases lining up with TRBD2. Looked up from germline, CDR1 is SEHNR and CDR2 is FQNEAQ (reference sequence). The CDR3 covers 16 residues. J was trimmed by 4 bases and V by 4 bases; bases with no gene match: 6. Supplemented by reference TRBV7-9 and TRBJ2-1, the full variable domain reads DTGVSQNPRHKITKRGQNVTFRCDPISEHNRLYWYRQTLGQGPEFLTYFQNEAQLEKSRLLSDRFSAERPKGSFSTLEIQRTEQGDSAMYLCASSSTTSGGYNEQFFGPGTRLTVL.

This clonotype appeared a few times. This chain joins TRBV7-2 and TRBJ2-7, with a possible D match to TRBD2 (5 bases). From germline, CDR1 is SGHTA and CDR2 FQGNSA. V dropped 3 bases and J dropped 0 bases, with 9 bases sitting between them. The CDR3 contains 14 residues. CDR3 DNA sequence: TGTGCCAGCAGCTTTCGGGAATACTCCTACGAGCAGTACTTC. Translating it yields CASSFREYSYEQYF.

This clonotype was recorded many times. The V and J genes are TRBV4-1 and TRBJ1-1; possibly TRBD1 for D (6 bases). Germline V CDR1 and CDR2: MGHRA, YSYEKL. Trimming pared 1 base from V and 5 bases from J, leaving 11 bases between. The length of the CDR3 is 14 residues. CDR3 nucleotides: TGCGCCAGCAGCCAAGTCCAGGGGTGGACTGAAGCTTTCTTT. Translation gives CASSQVQGWTEAFF.

This clonotype appeared many times. The V and J genes are TRBV20-1 and TRBJ2-2; 8 bases are a match to TRBD1. CDR3 length equals 14 residues. Germline V gene data show CDR1 as DFQATT and CDR2 as SNEGSKA (reference sequence). Germline trimming cut 6 bases from V and 2 bases from J; bases unmatched to any gene: 5. Here the CDR3 reads CSAPDRDNTGELFF. For the CDR3, the DNA is TGCAGTGCCCCGGACAGGGATAACACCGGGGAGCTGTTTTTT.

This clonotype was recorded many times. The chain is built from TRBV5-8 and TRBJ2-5; 7 positions match TRBD1. The CDR3 is 13 amino acids. CDR1 is SGHTS and CDR2 is YDEGEE in the germline V gene. With V trimmed by 5 bases and J by 5 bases, 6 bases remained unmatched. CDR3 protein: CASSYRGAETQYF. Here the CDR3 DNA reads TGTGCCAGCAGTTACAGGGGCGCGGAGACCCAGTACTTC. Full variable domain (remainder filled in from reference TRBV5-8 and TRBJ2-5): EAGVTQSPTHLIKTRGQQATLRCSPISGHTSVYWYQQALGLGLQFLLWYDEGEERNRGNFPPRFSGRQFPNYSSELNVNALELEDSALYLCASSYRGAETQYFGPGTRLLVL.

This clonotype was seen many times. The chain uses TRBV12-3 or TRBV12-4 and TRBJ1-1; 10 nucleotides match TRBD1. V lost 2 bases to trimming and J lost 1 base; unmatched junction nucleotides: 4. This CDR3 region has 16 residues. CDR3 amino acids: CASSLSWDRGNTEAFF. The CDR3 region has the DNA TGTGCCAGCAGTTTATCTTGGGACAGGGGGAACACTGAAGCTTTCTTT.

This clonotype was picked up a small number of times. The chain has TRBV5-1 and TRBJ2-6, with 7 bases matching TRBD1. Germline CDR1 is SGHRS and CDR2 is YFSETQ. After removal of 2 bases from V and 0 bases from J, the junction contained 5 bases not matched to a gene. The CDR3 covers 17 residues. CDR3 amino acids: CASSFLQGTSGANVLTF. The CDR3 nucleotides read TGCGCCAGCAGCTTCTTACAGGGGACCTCTGGGGCCAACGTCCTGACTTTC.